Presented here are 3 T cell receptor beta chains from one specimen sequenced in a study of shared clonotypes between healthy human individuals (dated by TCRdb to 2020 to 2021). The library was built by means of the immunoSEQ multiplex PCR assay. The source is immuneACCESS, and TCRdb retained only in-frame sequences with V and J called. Part of the clones is not carried over; for the studies checked, unresolved V genes explain less than half of this, and the remainder is unexplained. Within this sample are about 490,000 clones, with 70% to 80% of them counted one time only. Jointly, the top ten make up roughly 12% of the sample. Source material: PBMCs. The receptors come from a woman aged 40 to 55 in good health. Some clones in this sample may be carry-over from other donors' samples.

A word on this clone: The identical CDR3 is also encoded by other nucleotide sequences in the sample. V is TRBV10-3 and J is TRBJ2-5; 7 bases map to TRBD1. With 5 bases clipped from V and 2 bases from J, the junction kept 2 bases outside the gene matches. The germline gives CDR1 ENHRY, CDR2 SYGVKD. The CDR3 is made up of 13 amino acids. The DNA of the CDR3 is TGTGCCATCAGTCCGGGACAGCAAGAGACCCAGTACTTC. It encodes CAISPGQQETQYF.

This clone was seen once. The CDR3 coding sequence is TGTGCCTGGAGCCGAGGGGGGGCCGGCACCGGGGAGCTGTTTTTT. As protein: CAWSRGGAGTGELFF. The rearrangement joins TRBV30 to TRBJ2-2, with a weak D call TRBD2 (7 bases). Trimming removed 3 bases from V and 4 bases from J, with 15 bases in between. The CDR3 runs to 15 residues. Germline assignment: CDR1 GTSNPN and CDR2 SVGIG (reference sequence).

The rearrangement links TRBV10-1 to TRBJ2-3, with 9 bases that match TRBD1. The trim removed 4 bases at V and 2 bases at J, leaving 10 bases unmatched. This CDR3 has 17 residues. Germline CDR1 is WNHNN and CDR2 is SYGVQD (reference sequence). The CDR3 reads CASSATDRGFATDTQYF. For the CDR3, the DNA is TGCGCCAGCAGTGCCACGGACAGGGGATTCGCCACAGATACGCAGTATTTT.